Following are 5 T cell receptor beta chains from one sample sequenced in a study of T cell repertoires in cytomegalovirus infection. TCRdb ran MiXCR on the reads and lists one entry per CDR3 protein. The profile shows 630,000 or so distinct CDR3 sequences, roughly 24% of them singletons. The sequencing sample was made of CD8+ T cells from PBMCs. The receptors stem from a human donor in good health (CMV status not recorded). Some clones in this sample may be carry-over from other donors' samples.

This clonotype was counted between two and nine times. This rearrangement joins TRBV18 to TRBJ1-1; D ambiguous. Germline loops: CDR1 KGHSH, CDR2 LQKENI. Trimming took off 5 bases at V and 1 base at J, with 8 bases between the two ends. This CDR3 has 13 amino acids. The DNA of the CDR3 is TGTGCCAGCTCATCCGCACCGAACACTGAAGCTTTCTTT. As protein: CASSSAPNTEAFF.

Of note for this clonotype: A much larger clone sits a single nucleotide away, making a read error possible. The rearrangement links TRBV12-3 or TRBV12-4 to TRBJ1-2, with no clear D. The CDR3 contains 15 residues. Trimming stripped 0 bases from V and 6 bases from J, with 14 bases between. The CDR3 reads CASSLAFRGSDGYTF. The DNA of the CDR3 is TGTGCCAGCAGTTTAGCGTTTCGGGGAAGCGATGGCTACACCTTC.

This clonotype was counted many times. The chain couples TRBV7-8 to TRBJ1-2, with unresolved D. The germline gives CDR1 SGHVS, CDR2 FQNEAQ. Trimming took 6 bases from V and 0 from J, leaving 20 bases between them. The CDR3 has 17 residues. The CDR3 reads CASSPVPNPETNYGYTF. CDR3 DNA sequence: TGTGCCAGCAGTCCGGTACCCAACCCCGAAACTAACTATGGCTACACCTTC.

The chain recombines TRBV4-2 with TRBJ2-1; D is undetermined. Germline CDR1 and CDR2: LGHNA and YNFKEQ. V gave up 1 base and J gave up 5 bases, with 9 bases separating them. The CDR3 consists of 14 residues. CDR3 in amino acids: CASSQGDMDNEQFF. CDR3 nucleotide sequence: TGTGCCAGCAGCCAAGGAGACATGGACAATGAGCAGTTCTTC.

This clonotype occurred many times. The J gene is TRBJ2-7, the V gene TRBV7-2; 8 nucleotides match TRBD2. Germline V gene lookup returns CDR1 SGHTA and CDR2 FQGNSA. The J segment lost 3 bases and the V segment lost 3 bases, leaving 10 bases of the junction unmatched. This CDR3 has 16 amino acids. CDR3 DNA: TGTGCCAGCAGCTTTGAAGCGGGGGAATTATACTACGAGCAGTACGTC. It translates to CASSFEAGELYYEQYV.